This T cell receptor (beta chain) came from a study of shared clonotypes between healthy human individuals. Sequencing used immunoSEQ multiplex PCR; TCRdb keeps in-frame clones, though not all of them. The repertoire holds approximately 1.1 million clones, about four fifths seen once, with more than 0.5% in the top ten. The CDR3 is 15 amino acids. Trimming removed 1 base from V and 2 bases from J, with 10 bases in between. Per germline, CDR1 MGHRA and CDR2 YSYEKL. Source material: memory CD4+ T cells from PBMCs. Subset indicated: CD45RA-negative fraction. The receptor comes from a man aged 18 to 29 in good health. Some clones in this sample may be carry-over from other donors' samples. The chain is built from TRBV4-1 and TRBJ2-3, with D hard to call. CDR3 residues: CASSQVGPYTDTQYF. The DNA of the CDR3 is TGCGCCAGCAGCCAAGTCGGTCCGTACACAGATACGCAGTATTTT.